The source of this T cell receptor beta chain is a study of blood T cell repertoires in COVID-19. Per the original methods: For nucleated cells, counts were estimated from reference gene primer amplification. Clones were read by immunoSEQ multiplex PCR, and TCRdb kept only the in-frame ones, dropping some. From that table come the V and J calls and clone size; the DNA was used to work out D and trimming. The sample lists under 300,000 clones; about 86% were seen once. Germline V gives CDR1 KGHDR, CDR2 SFDVKD. V lost 6 bases to trimming and J lost 3 bases; unmatched junction nucleotides: 0. This CDR3 is 12 amino acids long.

J is TRBJ2-5 and V is TRBV24-1, with TRBD2 identical over 7 bases. Material: peripheral blood. The TCR sequence derives from a man aged 55 to 70 with acute or convalescent COVID-19. The CDR3 DNA reads as TGTGCCACCAGTCGGGGGGAAGAGACCCAGTACTTC. Translated: CATSRGEETQYF.